This entry lists 30 T cell receptor beta chains sequenced from one sample in a study of blood T cell repertoires in COVID-19. Sequencing was performed with immunoSEQ multiplex PCR; in TCRdb, only in-frame clones are kept and a portion is missing. The repertoire consists of some 43,000 clones, with around 85% occurring once and the leading ten covering about 4.3%. The specimen was peripheral blood. The receptor source for this set is a man in his fifties with active COVID-19.

V and J are TRBV21-1 and TRBJ2-3; TRBD2, the table's D call, lacks a check against the DNA. TRBV21-1 is recorded as a pseudogene. This CDR3 is built from 18 residues. The CDR3 DNA reads TGTGCCAGCAGCAAAGAGTGTGTGGCGGGGGGGCCCACAGATACGCAGTATTTT. This encodes CASSKECVAGGPTDTQYF.

This clone was counted a single time. J is TRBJ2-1 and V is TRBV11-2, with no clear D. Germline V CDR1 and CDR2: SGHAT, FQNNGV. CDR3 length equals 15 residues. V shed 6 bases and J shed 3 bases, with 15 bases lying between them. The CDR3 DNA is TGTGCCAGCAGTCGAGCGACCTTGAACTACAATGAGCAGTTCTTC. It encodes CASSRATLNYNEQFF.

This chain links TRBV2 with TRBJ1-3; 8 bases line up with TRBD1. This CDR3 contains 14 residues. V lost 8 bases, J lost 10 bases, and 13 bases stayed unmatched. CDR1 and CDR2 from the germline V gene are SNHLY and FYNNEI. For the CDR3, the DNA is TGTGCCAGCCTCTCTCAATTAACAGGGGGGACCATATATTTT. Protein product: CASLSQLTGGTIYF.

Here the CDR3 DNA reads TGTGCCAGCAGTTATCAGGGTAATGAAAAACTGTTTTTT. It translates to CASSYQGNEKLFF. The chain combines TRBV12-3 or TRBV12-4 with TRBJ1-4; D may be TRBD1 (5 bases). This CDR3 contains 13 residues. The V end was cut by 4 bases, the J end by 4 bases, with 7 bases between.

This clone was counted once. The chain combines TRBV7-6 with TRBJ2-5; 7 bases fit TRBD1. Germline lookup yields CDR1 SGHVS and CDR2 FNYEAQ. V lost 1 base to trimming and J lost 4 bases; unmatched junction nucleotides: 6. This CDR3 is 15 amino acids long. DNA for the CDR3: TGTGCCAGCAGCTTAGAAGGGACAGAAAGAGAGACCCAGTACTTC. Translating gives CASSLEGTERETQYF.

The rearrangement uses TRBV7-2 and TRBJ2-5; a weak D match, TRBD2 (6 bases). CDR3 size: 16 residues. Trimming pared 0 bases from V and 5 bases from J, leaving 16 bases between. Germline V gene sequence: CDR1 SGHTA, CDR2 FQGNSA. CDR3: CASSLASGATGETQYF. CDR3 sequence (DNA): TGTGCCAGCAGCTTAGCTAGCGGCGCTACCGGGGAGACCCAGTACTTC.

This chain connects TRBV11-3 to TRBJ1-2; D gene unclear. V was cut by 3 bases and J by 3 bases, with 8 bases left in between. The germline V gene has CDR1 SGHNT and CDR2 YENEEA. CDR3 length: 13 amino acids. The CDR3 sequence: CASSLGPDYGYTF. The CDR3 coding sequence is TGTGCCAGCAGCTTGGGCCCCGACTATGGCTACACCTTC. The full variable domain, its missing parts supplied by reference TRBV11-3 and TRBJ1-2, is EAGVVQSPRYKIIEKKQPVAFWCNPISGHNTLYWYLQNLGQGPELLIRYENEEAVDDSQLPKDRFSAERLKGVDSTLKIQPAELGDSAVYLCASSLGPDYGYTFGSGTRLTVV.

The CDR3 DNA sequence: TGTGCCACCGGGACAGGCACAGATACGCAGTATTTT. It is translated as CATGTGTDTQYF. The rearrangement uses TRBV19 and TRBJ2-3; TRBD1 agrees at 7 bases. Germline assignment: CDR1 LNHDA and CDR2 SQIVND (reference sequence). The CDR3 totals 12 residues. The junction had 2 bases not matched to a gene; V was cut back by 10 bases and J by 1 base.

The V and J genes are TRBV5-1 and TRBJ1-1; 7 positions agree with TRBD1. Germline CDR1 SGHRS, CDR2 YFSETQ. The CDR3 is 16 residues long. V trimming: 0 bases; J trimming: 8 bases; junction bases outside the gene matches: 13. As DNA, the CDR3 is TGCGCCAGCAGCTTGGAAGGGGCAGGGGGGACCTACGAAGCTTTCTTT. Translated: CASSLEGAGGTYEAFF.

The chain links TRBV10-3 to TRBJ2-2; D is possibly TRBD1 (6 bases). The length of the CDR3 is 15 residues. The germline gives CDR1 ENHRY, CDR2 SYGVKD. V was trimmed by 4 bases and J by 5 bases, leaving 14 bases between them. CDR3 protein: CAISARGTLTGELFF. The CDR3, as DNA: TGTGCCATCAGTGCCCGTGGGACACTTACCGGGGAGCTGTTTTTT.

The chain couples TRBV2 to TRBJ2-5, with D perhaps matching TRBD2 (6 bases). Deletions cut 5 bases from V and 5 bases from J, with 12 bases between. Germline V gene sequence: CDR1 SNHLY, CDR2 FYNNEI. The CDR3 covers 13 residues. The CDR3 loop is CASSRGFWETQYF. The CDR3 DNA follows: TGTGCCAGCAGTCGGGGGTTTTGGGAGACCCAGTACTTC.

This sequence joins TRBV2 and TRBJ1-6; no firm D call. The CDR3 contains 11 residues. Per the germline V gene, CDR1 is SNHLY and CDR2 is FYNNEI. The V end lost 5 bases, the J end lost 8 bases, and 4 bases lay between the germline ends. CDR3 residues: CASSRDSPLHF. The CDR3 DNA reads TGTGCCAGCAGTAGAGATTCACCCCTCCACTTT.

V and J are TRBV6-5 and TRBJ2-5, with TRBD1 as a possible D gene (5 bases). Between the trimmed V and J ends, which lost 0 bases and 2 bases, there was a span of 7 bases. The germline CDR1 and CDR2 sequences are MNHEY and SVGAGI. This CDR3 region has 14 residues. The CDR3 loop is CASSYSAGQETQYF. CDR3 nucleotide sequence: TGTGCCAGCAGTTACTCGGCAGGGCAAGAGACCCAGTACTTC.

The CDR3 loop reads CASSPGQGTEAFF. As DNA, the CDR3 is TGCGCCAGCAGCCCGGGACAGGGGACTGAAGCTTTCTTT. The V gene is TRBV4-3, the J gene TRBJ1-1; 10 bases are a match to TRBD1. Germline lookup yields CDR1 LGHNA and CDR2 YSLEER. The CDR3 is 13 amino acids. Trimming at V came to 4 bases and at J to 5 bases, leaving 1 base not matched to a gene.

This chain joins TRBV10-3 and TRBJ1-5; TRBD1 aligns across 7 bases. The CDR3 is 14 residues long. CDR1 ENHRY and CDR2 SYGVKD come from the germline V gene. V lost 5 bases to trimming and J lost 9 bases; unmatched junction nucleotides: 10. DNA for the CDR3: TGTGCCATCAGTTCCGGGGACAGAGAACGGCCCCAGCATTTT. Protein: CAISSGDRERPQHF.

Only a few counts were recorded for this clone. The rearrangement uses TRBV7-8 and TRBJ1-1; the D is unclear. Trimming pared 7 bases from V and 0 bases from J, leaving 15 bases between. The V gene's germline CDR1 is SGHVS and CDR2 FQNEAQ. The CDR3 extends over 15 amino acids. This CDR3 reads CASNQRAGMNTEAFF. CDR3 coding DNA: TGTGCCAGCAACCAAAGGGCGGGGATGAACACTGAAGCTTTCTTT. The entire variable domain, with the rest obtained from reference TRBV7-8 and TRBJ1-1, is as follows: GAGVSQSPRYKVAKRGQDVALRCDPISGHVSLFWYQQALGQGPEFLTYFQNEAQLDKSGLPSDRFFAERPEGSVSTLKIQRTQQEDSAVYLCASNQRAGMNTEAFFGQGTRLTVV.

The chain uses TRBV5-6 and TRBJ2-5; the match to TRBD1 covers 9 bases. This CDR3 is built from 17 residues. V trimming: 1 base; J trimming: 5 bases; junction bases outside the gene matches: 12. From germline, CDR1 is SGHDT and CDR2 YYEEEE. CDR3 in DNA: TGTGCCAGCAGCTTGCAACGCCGGGACAGGGAATGGGAGACCCAGTACTTC. This codes for CASSLQRRDREWETQYF.

The chain employs TRBV19 and TRBJ2-3; 8 bases are shared with TRBD1. The CDR3 loop spans 14 amino acids. V shed 4 bases, J shed 2 bases, and the junction held 2 bases outside the gene matches. Looked up from germline, CDR1 is LNHDA and CDR2 is SQIVND (reference sequence). The CDR3 spells CASSTTGVTDTQYF. DNA of the CDR3: TGTGCCAGTAGTACGACAGGGGTCACAGATACGCAGTATTTT.

The gene calls are TRBV5-1 and TRBJ1-1; D perhaps matches TRBD1 (5 bases). V lost 4 bases and J lost 7, with 14 bases in between. Germline assignment: CDR1 SGHRS and CDR2 YFSETQ. This CDR3 has 13 residues. In DNA form, the CDR3 reads TGCGCCAGCAGCGTGGAGGGGTCGGGTGAAGCTTTCTTT. Its protein is CASSVEGSGEAFF.

The chain couples TRBV7-9 to TRBJ2-7; tentative D call: TRBD1 (5 bases). Germline V CDR1 and CDR2: SEHNR, FQNEAQ (reference sequence). The CDR3 is made up of 14 amino acids. The ends were cut back, 4 bases at V and 2 bases at J, with 12 bases in the middle. This chain's CDR3 is CASSSPWTTYEQYF. The CDR3 DNA reads TGTGCCAGCAGCTCGCCCTGGACAACCTACGAGCAGTACTTC.

This chain links TRBV2 with TRBJ1-5; 7 bases match TRBD1. Germline CDR1 reads SNHLY; CDR2 reads FYNNEI. This CDR3 spans 15 amino acids. V lost 5 bases and J lost 0; bases outside the gene matches: 4. The CDR3 region has the DNA TGTGCCAGCAGTACCGGGACAGCTAGCAATCAGCCCCAGCATTTT. Translation gives CASSTGTASNQPQHF.

This chain links TRBV10-2 with TRBJ1-6; TRBD1 agrees at 7 bases. V lost 0 bases and J lost 12; bases outside the gene matches: 8. Germline V gene sequence: CDR1 WSHSY, CDR2 SAAADI. The CDR3 loop spans 15 amino acids. CDR3 sequence (DNA): TGCGCCAGCAGTGAGTCGGAGACAGGGCGATTACCCCTCCACTTT. It is translated as CASSESETGRLPLHF.

The gene calls are TRBV5-1 and TRBJ2-7, with D unresolved. Between the trimmed V and J ends, which lost 1 base and 7 bases, there was a span of 12 bases. This CDR3 spans 13 amino acids. The germline CDR1 and CDR2 sequences are SGHRS and YFSETQ. Written as DNA, the CDR3 is TGCGCCAGCAGCTTGACTGCCGCTTGGGAGCAGTACTTC. Its translation is CASSLTAAWEQYF.

V is TRBV11-3 and J is TRBJ2-1; unclear D gene. The ends were cut back, 5 bases at V and 0 bases at J, with 8 bases in the middle. The germline CDR1 and CDR2 sequences are SGHNT and YENEEA. The length of the CDR3 is 14 residues. As DNA, the CDR3 is TGTGCCAGCAGCCCGAGAAACTCCTACAATGAGCAGTTCTTC. Translated: CASSPRNSYNEQFF.

This clone is labeled medium-sized. The chain joins TRBV4-2 to TRBJ2-7; D call uncertain. V was shortened by 3 bases and J by 5 bases, with 17 bases between the two germline ends. The CDR3 has 15 amino acids. Germline V CDR1 and CDR2: LGHNA, YNFKEQ. CDR3 region: CASSQRLRRSDEQYF. In DNA, the CDR3 is TGTGCCAGCAGCCAGAGGCTACGGCGAAGTGACGAGCAGTACTTC.

The V and J genes are TRBV11-2 and TRBJ1-1; D is unclear. The CDR3 totals 16 residues. CDR1 SGHAT and CDR2 FQNNGV come from the germline V gene. Trimming removed 3 bases at V and 6 bases at J, with 20 bases between. The CDR3 is CASSFPTVGGRAEAFF. The CDR3 region has the DNA TGTGCCAGCAGCTTCCCCACCGTGGGAGGAAGGGCTGAAGCTTTCTTT.

This clone is a singleton in its sample. V usage is TRBV24-1 and J usage is TRBJ2-2; the D gene is possibly TRBD1 (5 bases). CDR3 size: 14 residues. Germline assignment: CDR1 KGHDR and CDR2 SFDVKD. The germline V and J ends were trimmed by 4 bases and 4 bases, with 9 bases remaining between them. The CDR3 coding sequence is TGTGCCACCAGTGACCCCAGGGTCACCGGGGAGCTGTTTTTT. Amino acids: CATSDPRVTGELFF.

The chain is built from TRBV21-1 and TRBJ2-3; the table's D call, TRBD1, has no DNA check behind it. TRBV21-1 is assigned pseudogene status. This CDR3 has 18 amino acids. The CDR3 protein is CASTTSPRRDRATDTQYF. CDR3 bases: TGTGCCAGCACCACGTCCCCTCGCCGGGACAGGGCCACAGATACGCAGTATTTT.

V usage is TRBV10-2 and J usage is TRBJ2-7; 7 positions agree with TRBD1. J was trimmed by 2 bases and V by 10 bases; bases with no gene match: 5. Germline V CDR1 and CDR2: WSHSY, SAAADI. CDR3 length equals 12 residues. CDR3 bases: TGCGCCACACAGGGGCCGGCCTACGAGCAGTACTTC. Its translation: CATQGPAYEQYF.

The chain joins TRBV27 to TRBJ2-3; weak D call: TRBD2 (6 bases). Germline V gene sequence: CDR1 MNHEY, CDR2 SMNVEV (reference sequence). This CDR3 region has 17 residues. Trimming cost V 0 bases and J 2 bases, with 15 bases left between them. In DNA form, the CDR3 reads TGTGCCAGCAGTTTATCGCGTCGTAGCGGCACCACAGATACGCAGTATTTT. Its protein is CASSLSRRSGTTDTQYF.